Sequencing of this TCR beta chain was carried out in a study of T-cell memory formation after mild COVID-19 (dated by TCRdb to the early 2020s). Notes on the research overall: Most TCR sequence clusters were specific to one of the two donors. T-cell clones expanding and contracting after mild COVID-19 in two donors were tracked by longitudinal TCRalpha and TCRbeta repertoire sequencing. The cohort comprised two young, previously healthy adult volunteers, one female and one male. Study-wide conclusions, independent of this receptor: Contracting CD4+ clones were found mainly in CM and EM memory subsets, while CD8+ clones were enriched in EMRA. Balanced CD4/CD8 phenotypes were observed for clones contracting from day 15 to 85, whereas a bias towards CD4+ was observed for a second wave of clones expanding from day 15 to 37. Some responding clones were detected in pre-infection memory, which suggested that pre-existing cross-reactive memory T cells had joined the SARS-CoV-2 response. Whether the second-wave clones peaking on day 37 were SARS-CoV-2 specific was not confirmed. Only two mild cases were covered in the study, and larger cohorts including severe cases with pre-infection samples were considered necessary.

Including cysteine and phenylalanine, the CDR3 has 15 amino acids. This entry keeps only the CDR3 DNA: 45 bases, framed from base 1. V is cut by 5 bases and J by 3 bases, and the space between the germline ends is 15 bases. Sequences SEHNR (CDR1) and FQNEAQ (CDR2) are obtained from the germline V gene (reference sequence). PBMCs were isolated by Ficoll-Paque density gradient centrifugation. Regarding this clonotype: No antigen is known for it. Within one base of it there is no much larger clone, and no base qualities were kept.

Sequencer: Illumina NovaSeq 6000. TCRalpha and TCRbeta cDNA libraries were built by 5'RACE with constant-segment primers, adding sample barcodes and unique molecular identifiers. RNA was extracted from every sample with Trizol reagent. Library amplification was performed in two PCR steps, and a second sample barcode and Illumina TruSeq adapters were introduced in the second step. Libraries were sequenced on an Illumina NovaSeq with 2 x 150 bp paired-end reads. Processing in the source paper ran as follows. Reads were demultiplexed and collapsed into UMI-guided consensus sequences with migec v1.2.7. With mixcr v2.1.11, UMI consensuses were aligned to TRA and TRB V and J templates and assembled into clonotypes. Expanded or contracted clonotypes were those called significant by both edgeR and NoisET, with noise models trained on biological replicates. For edgeR calls, the thresholds were a false discovery rate-adjusted p below 0.01 and a log2 fold-change of 1. As an exploratory analysis of dynamics, max-normalized trajectories of the 1000 most abundant clonotypes were examined with PCA combined with hierarchical clustering. Each responding clone was given a CD4 or CD8 phenotype based on the CD4+ and CD8+ repertoires, which had been sequenced separately. The raw public reads went through TCRdb reprocessing: fastp at Q25, MiXCR clone calling, in-frame beta chains kept. Identical CDR3 protein sequences are pooled into one entry, listed with their most common genes and DNA. The V and J calls shown here were made by TCRdb, not taken from the authors' results. The sample yields 92,000 or so distinct CDR3 sequences; over 12% were counted once. The ten largest clonotypes hold around two fifths of the sample.

The sequencing input was PBMCs or a T cell subset sorted from them (not recorded which). The sequence came from a man aged 18 to 29 who had mild COVID-19 (a few samples of this study predate the infection). The sample titles of this study are shuffled in the database, so cell type and time point are left out; the donor was told from shared clones. The rearranged chain carries TRBV7-9 and TRBJ2-3, and TRBD2 may be the D gene, going by 6 matching bases. The DNA sequence is TGTGCCAGCAGCGTAGGGACTCCCGAGACAGATACGCAGTATTTT. Translated, it gives CASSVGTPETDTQYF.